This T cell receptor (beta chain) was captured by sequencing in a study of response to subunit inactivated influenza vaccine. This clonotype showed up just once. TCRdb recomputed calls from the RT-PCR reads with MiXCR, one row per CDR3 protein. The data show about 240,000 distinct CDR3 sequences, with 10% to 15% seen just once and 7.8% held by the top ten. This CDR3 contains 12 residues. Germline V gene sequence: CDR1 MDHEN, CDR2 SYDVKM. Trimming removed 7 bases at V and 2 bases at J, with 8 bases between. The sequence was obtained from a man aged 50 to 60 who received an inactivated influenza vaccine. This rearrangement joins TRBV28 to TRBJ2-5; tentative D call: TRBD2 (6 bases). This sample comprised non-naive T cells sorted from PBMCs, obtained roughly 2 weeks before vaccination. This CDR3 is CASNRGQETQYF. DNA for the CDR3: TGTGCCAGCAACCGGGGGCAAGAGACCCAGTACTTC. Based on the CDR3 plus reference TRBV28 and TRBJ2-5, the full variable domain is DVKVTQSSRYLVKRTGEKVFLECVQDMDHENMFWYRQDPGLGLRLIYFSYDVKMKEKGDIPEGYSVSREKKERFSLILESASTNQTSMYLCASNRGQETQYFGPGTRLLVL.